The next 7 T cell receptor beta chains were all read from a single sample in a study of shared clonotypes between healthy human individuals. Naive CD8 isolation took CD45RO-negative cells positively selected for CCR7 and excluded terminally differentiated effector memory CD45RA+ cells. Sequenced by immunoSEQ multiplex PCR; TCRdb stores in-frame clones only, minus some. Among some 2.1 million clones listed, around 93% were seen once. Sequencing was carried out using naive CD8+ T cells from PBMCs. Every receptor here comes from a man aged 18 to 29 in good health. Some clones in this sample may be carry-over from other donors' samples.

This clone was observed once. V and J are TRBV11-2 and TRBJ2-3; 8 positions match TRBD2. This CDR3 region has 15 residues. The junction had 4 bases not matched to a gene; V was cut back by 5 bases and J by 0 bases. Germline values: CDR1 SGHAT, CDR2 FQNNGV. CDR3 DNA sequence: TGTGCCAGCAGCCGGGGACTAGGAAGCACAGATACGCAGTATTTT. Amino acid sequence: CASSRGLGSTDTQYF.

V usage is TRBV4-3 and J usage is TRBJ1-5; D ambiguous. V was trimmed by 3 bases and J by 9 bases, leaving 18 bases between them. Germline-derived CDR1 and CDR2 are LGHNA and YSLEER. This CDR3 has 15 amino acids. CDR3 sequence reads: CASSQERTPSWPQHF. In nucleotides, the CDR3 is TGCGCCAGCAGCCAGGAGAGAACTCCGTCATGGCCCCAGCATTTT.

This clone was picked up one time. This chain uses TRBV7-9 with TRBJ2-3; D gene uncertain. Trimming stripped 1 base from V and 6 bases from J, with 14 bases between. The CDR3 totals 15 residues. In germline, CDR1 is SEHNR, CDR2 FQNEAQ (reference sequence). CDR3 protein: CASSLGVGRWDTQYF. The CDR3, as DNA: TGTGCCAGCAGCTTAGGGGTTGGGCGGTGGGATACGCAGTATTTT.

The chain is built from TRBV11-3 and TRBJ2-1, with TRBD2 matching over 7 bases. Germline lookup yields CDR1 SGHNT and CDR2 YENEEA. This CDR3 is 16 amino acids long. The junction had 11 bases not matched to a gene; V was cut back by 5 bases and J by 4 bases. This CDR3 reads CASSQASAGPYNEQFF. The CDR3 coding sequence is TGTGCCAGCAGCCAAGCCTCAGCGGGGCCTTACAATGAGCAGTTCTTC.

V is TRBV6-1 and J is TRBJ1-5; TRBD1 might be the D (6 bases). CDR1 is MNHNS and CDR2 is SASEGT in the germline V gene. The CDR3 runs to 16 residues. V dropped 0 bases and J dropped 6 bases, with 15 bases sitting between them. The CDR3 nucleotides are TGTGCCAGCAGTGAAGCCTTCGCAGGGGTGGGTCAGCCCCAGCATTTT. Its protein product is CASSEAFAGVGQPQHF.

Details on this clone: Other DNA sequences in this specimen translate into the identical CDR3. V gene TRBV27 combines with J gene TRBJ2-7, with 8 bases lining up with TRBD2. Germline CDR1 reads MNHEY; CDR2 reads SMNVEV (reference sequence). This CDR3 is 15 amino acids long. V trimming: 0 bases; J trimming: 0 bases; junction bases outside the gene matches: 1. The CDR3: CASSLSAGGSYEQYF. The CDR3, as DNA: TGTGCCAGCAGTTTATCGGCGGGAGGCTCCTACGAGCAGTACTTC.

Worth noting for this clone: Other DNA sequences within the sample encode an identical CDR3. CDR3 DNA sequence: TGCGCCAGCAGCTTGGCCGGGGGCGGCTATGGCTACACCTTC. It is translated as CASSLAGGGYGYTF. The chain uses TRBV5-1 and TRBJ1-2; possibly TRBD1 for D (6 bases). CDR3 length: 14 residues. Germline CDR1 SGHRS, CDR2 YFSETQ. The ends were cut back, 0 bases at V and 4 bases at J, with 10 bases in the middle. Using reference TRBV5-1 and TRBJ1-2 for the parts outside the CDR3, the full variable domain is KAGVTQTPRYLIKTRGQQVTLSCSPISGHRSVSWYQQTPGQGLQFLFEYFSETQRNKGNFPGRFSGRQFSNSRSEMNVSTLELGDSALYLCASSLAGGGYGYTFGSGTRLTVV.